This TCR beta chain was documented in a study of CD8 T cells in ankylosing spondylitis. Study-wide points: It appeared that ankylosing spondylitis blood was characterized by a TCR beta motif of about 8 highly homologous variants. Within peripheral blood, clones linked to disease were CD8+ and relatively rare. Clones linked to disease were reported to show significant enrichment in matched ankylosing spondylitis synovial fluid. Reports of some motif variants in reactive arthritis synovial fluid and blood predate this one.

The V gene's germline CDR1 is MGHRA and CDR2 YSYEKL. The V gene lost 1 base and the J gene lost 5 bases, with 6 bases spanning the gap. The CDR3 has 13 residues. MiXCR, run by TCRdb on the 5' RACE reads, gives a single entry per CDR3 protein. The sample lists more than 400,000 distinct CDR3 sequences; less than 6% were seen once. This clonotype came up a few times. Its antigen is not known. The sequence came from a male donor with ankylosing spondylitis. This rearrangement joins TRBV4-1 to TRBJ2-1, with D perhaps matching TRBD2 (6 bases). The sequenced sample consisted of blood, either unsorted or a sorted T cell fraction (not recorded which). The CDR3 sequence: CASSQGGDNEQFF. The CDR3 coding sequence is TGCGCCAGCAGCCAAGGGGGGGACAATGAGCAGTTCTTC.